Sequencing of this T cell receptor beta chain was carried out in a study of blood T cell repertoires in COVID-19. Turning to the study itself: The origin of the acute and convalescent COVID-19 samples was the United States, Italy and Spain. From T cells, B-cell-depleted T cells, or PBMCs came the material, which was cDNA or gDNA.

The length of the CDR3 is 12 residues. V gave up 6 bases and J gave up 8 bases; unmatched junction bases: 7. CDR1 and CDR2 from the germline V gene are MNHEY and SVGAGI. The authors' processing: Amplification with reference gene primers provided the estimates of nucleated cell counts. Sequencing used immunoSEQ multiplex PCR; TCRdb keeps in-frame clones, though not all of them. The V and J calls and clone size are taken from that table; D and trimming were inferred from the DNA. Of roughly 500,000 clones listed, approximately 85% are singletons. The chain employs TRBV6-5 and TRBJ2-7, with 7 bases identical to TRBD2. This clonotype was sampled from a human donor in a cohort sampled during active COVID-19. The sequencing sample was made of peripheral blood. CDR3 protein: CASSLGEGKQYF. CDR3 bases: TGTGCCAGCAGCCTGGGGGAGGGGAAGCAGTACTTC.